This TCR beta chain was captured by sequencing in a study of T-cell reconstitution after alpha-beta-depleted transplantation in children. TCRbeta library construction was performed incorporating unique molecular identifiers. TCRdb called the PCR reads again in MiXCR, with one record for every CDR3 protein. The table includes over 550,000 distinct CDR3 sequences, under 12% detected once. Germline V gene lookup returns CDR1 SNHLY and CDR2 FYNNEI. The V and J ends lost 6 bases and 6 bases, in that order; junction bases with no gene match: 13. CDR3 length: 16 amino acids. The specimen comprised PBMCs from the stem cell graft donor, sampled from the stem cell graft. This chain links TRBV2 with TRBJ2-2; TRBD1 matches 7 bases. This receptor was obtained from a human donor who donated a stem cell graft to a child with acute myeloid leukemia. DNA for the CDR3: TGTGCCAGCAGCGTAGACAGGGCCTTGGGAGCCGGGGAGCTGTTTTTT. Translating gives CASSVDRALGAGELFF.